This T cell receptor (beta chain) was recorded in a study of response to subunit inactivated influenza vaccine. Broader study findings: Authors proposed each seasonal influenza vaccination draws in few new T cells.

V lost 4 bases to trimming and J lost 5 bases, with 17 bases between them. Germline V CDR1 and CDR2: SQVTM, ANQGSEA. The CDR3 has 14 residues. TCRdb used MiXCR to reprocess the RT-PCR reads, holding one entry per CDR3 protein. The sample shows approximately 520,000 distinct CDR3 sequences, about 25% of them seen only once. There are a few counts of this clonotype. Its target is not known. Sequenced material: CD4+ T cells sorted from PBMCs, taken 5 to 6 days after vaccination. This receptor was identified in a man in his fifties who received an inactivated influenza vaccine. V and J are TRBV29-1 and TRBJ2-5; D is unresolved. Here the CDR3 reads CSVVPAGPWETQYF. In nucleotides, the CDR3 is TGCAGCGTTGTGCCAGCCGGACCTTGGGAGACCCAGTACTTC.